This TCR beta chain was recorded in a study of shared clonotypes between healthy human individuals. It was CD45RO-negative cells, positively selected for CCR7, that made up naive CD8 cells, with terminally differentiated effector memory CD45RA+ cells excluded. The CDR3 runs 14 residues. Germline loops: CDR1 MNHEY, CDR2 SMNVEV (reference sequence). The V end lost 6 bases, the J end lost 4 bases, and 13 bases lay between the germline ends. Profiling relied on immunoSEQ multiplex PCR, and the TCRdb table lists in-frame clones only, not all of them. Of roughly 1,800,000 clones in the sample, roughly 94% were seen once.

This sequence joins TRBV27 and TRBJ2-1, with D maybe TRBD1 (5 bases). Input material: naive CD8+ T cells sorted from blood. The sequence was obtained from a man between 18 and 29 years old in good health. The CDR3, as DNA: TGTGCCAGCAGCCCGTTGGACATGTACAATGAGCAGTTCTTC. Protein: CASSPLDMYNEQFF.